Listed below are T cell receptor beta chains from one sample, sequenced in a study of blood T cell repertoires in COVID-19. Here immunoSEQ multiplex PCR was the method, and the copy in TCRdb shows in-frame clones only, minus some. The sample contains 250,000 to 300,000 clones, around 84% of which appear only once. Material for sequencing was PBMCs or T cells enriched from blood (not recorded which). The receptor source for this set is a young man with acute COVID-19. CDR3s include the opening cysteine and the closing phenylalanine or tryptophan. The D gene is left open where the match is weak.

>15|NA|TRBJ1-5|TRBV28
TGTGCCAGCAGAAGTGGGTCGGGGGGAAATCAGCCCCAGCATTTT
CASRSGSGGNQPQHF
>13|TRBD1|TRBJ1-2|TRBV5-1
TGCGCCAGCAGCTCTGGGACAGCCGCTGGCTACACCTTC
CASSSGTAAGYTF
>14|NA|TRBJ2-1|TRBV4-3
TGCGCCAGCAGCCGAGGGACAAACCAAAATGAGCAGTTCTTC
CASSRGTNQNEQFF
>12|NA|TRBJ1-2|TRBV27
TGTGCCAGCAGTCCCGACAGGTGGGGCTACACCTTC
CASSPDRWGYTF
>14|TRBD1|TRBJ1-1|TRBV3-1/TRBV3-2
TGTGCCAGCAGCCAAGGGACAGGGGGCCTCGAAGCTTTCTTT
CASSQGTGGLEAFF
>12|TRBD1|TRBJ2-1|TRBV2
TGTGCCATAGACAGGGGAGGCAATGAGCAGTTCTTC
CAIDRGGNEQFF
>12|NA|TRBJ1-2|TRBV2
TGTGCCAGCAGTGACAGGGCATATGGCTACACCTTC
CASSDRAYGYTF
>16|NA|TRBJ1-5|TRBV6-1
TGTGCCAGCAGTGCGGCTCGGACACGTAGCAATCAGCCCCAGCATTTT
CASSAARTRSNQPQHF
>12|NA|TRBJ1-1|TRBV24-1
TGTGCCACCAGTGATGGGGAAGGGGGAGCTTTCTTT
CATSDGEGGAFF
>14|NA|TRBJ1-5|TRBV18
TGTGCCAGCTCATTACAGGGTTTTGAGCAGCCCCAGCATTTT
CASSLQGFEQPQHF
>22|TRBD2|TRBJ2-6|TRBV7-2
TGTGCCAGCAGCTTAGCGGGGGGGTCCGAAACGGGCAGACTTTTCGGGGCCAACGTCCTGACTTTC
CASSLAGGSETGRLFGANVLTF